The source of this T cell receptor beta chain is a study of cytomegalovirus exposure and HLA in healthy donors. Study-wide results and caveats: In a later analysis, a missense DCLRE1C variant was linked to TCR beta V- and J-gene trimming. Among TCR beta chains, those listed as cytomegalovirus-associated numbered over 150. Many donors carried some public TCRs, although rarity characterized most TCR sequences.

Healthy people donating bone marrow made up the donors. PCR used 60 Vbeta primers and 13 Jbeta primers. Sequencing was performed with immunoSEQ multiplex PCR; in TCRdb, only in-frame clones are kept and a portion is missing. The table has around 270,000 clones, 75% to 90% seen once. There are 13 residues in the CDR3. V lost 5 bases to trimming and J lost 0 bases, with 10 bases between them. Germline values: CDR1 SQVTM, CDR2 ANQGSEA. Details on this clone: Its specificity is unknown.

The chain carries TRBV29-1 and TRBJ1-1; the D gene is possibly TRBD1 (5 bases). The sample consisted of PBMCs. The clonotype was recovered from a girl aged 2-9 years in good health and CMV-seronegative. The DNA of the CDR3 is TGCAGCGTTCATGACAGCTTGAACACTGAAGCTTTCTTT. Its protein is CSVHDSLNTEAFF. The variable domain in full, completed from reference TRBV29-1 and TRBJ1-1, reads SAVISQKPSRDICQRGTSLTIQCQVDSQVTMMFWYRQQPGQSLTLIATANQGSEATYESGFVIDKFPISRPNLTFSTLTVSNMSPEDSSIYLCSVHDSLNTEAFFGQGTRLTVV.